Given below is one TCR beta chain in context. Its antigen is undetermined. The data belong to a study of shared clonotypes between healthy human individuals. Splitting of each subset's genomic DNA was done evenly across several immunoSEQ plates. Method: immunoSEQ multiplex PCR; TCRdb's copy keeps in-frame clones and lacks some. The sample includes roughly 590,000 clones, less than 97% of them seen just once. CD45RO-negative cells were positively selected for CCR7, leaving out terminally differentiated effector memory CD45RA+ cells. The germline V gene has CDR1 PRHDT and CDR2 FYEKMQ (reference sequence). This CDR3 has 15 amino acids. V lost 3 bases and J lost 4; bases outside the gene matches: 4. Study results and limitations: The donor pool, a small one, limited the genetic and exposure-history diversity represented. Naive subsets usually exceeded memory subsets in estimated richness.

The V gene is TRBV13, the J gene TRBJ2-3, with TRBD1 matching over 10 bases. The sequencing input was naive CD8+ T cells sorted from blood. The clonotype originates from a woman in her 30s in good health. The CDR3 nucleotides read TGTGCCAGCAGCTTTCCGACAGGGGGCGCAGATACGCAGTATTTT. Its protein is CASSFPTGGADTQYF.